Only a few counts were recorded for the clone carrying this T cell receptor (beta chain). The antigen remains undetermined. The germline gives CDR1 LNHNV, CDR2 YYDKDF (reference sequence). CDR3 length: 15 residues. Trimming took off 4 bases at V and 6 bases at J, with 16 bases between the two ends. As to treatment: roughly 11-day PBMC culture with coronavirus spike peptide pools or control peptides (ViraFEST assay). With fresh IL-2 medium, half the medium was replaced on days 3 and 7. This specimen belongs to a study of vaccination and CD4 T cells after COVID-19. General study findings and limits: Only relatively few convalescent patients were studied, and early post-infection timepoints were not analyzed.

Cultured CD4+ T cell DNA underwent sequencing with the Oncomine TCR Beta short-read assay. TCRdb independently ran MiXCR on the PCR reads; one entry per CDR3 protein. The sample lists more than 10,000 distinct CDR3 sequences, roughly 44% occurring once. This chain joins TRBV15 and TRBJ1-5; D may be TRBD1 (6 bases). The specimen was CD4+ T cells from blood, cultured in vitro. The TCR originated in a human donor who had recovered from COVID-19. CDR3 sequence: CATSTRDGGSQPQHF. CDR3 in DNA: TGTGCCACCAGCACCCGGGACGGGGGCAGTCAGCCCCAGCATTTT. Filled out from reference TRBV15 and TRBJ1-5, the complete variable domain reads DAMVIQNPRYQVTQFGKPVTLSCSQTLNHNVMYWYQQKSSQAPKLLFHYYDKDFNNEADTPDNFQSRRPNTSFCFLDIRSPGLGDTAMYLCATSTRDGGSQPQHFGDGTRLSIL.